This T cell receptor beta chain derives from a study of CD8+CD57+ T cells in acquired aplastic anemia. General study points: The study identified twenty-nine CD8+ CDR3 sequences shared by patients and controls.

This clonotype has a count of ten or more. Antigen: not known. Patients chosen for sequencing had shown CD8+CD57+ cell expansion by flow cytometry. Genomic DNA templated the TCR beta VDJ and CDR3 profiling. MiXCR was run by TCRdb on the reads, yielding one entry per CDR3 protein. Here the sample spans hundreds of thousands of distinct CDR3 sequences, under 50% being singletons. The CDR3 consists of 14 residues. V lost 3 bases to trimming and J lost 4 bases, with 15 bases between them. CDR1 is SQVTM and CDR2 is ANQGSEA in the germline V gene. Sequenced material: sorted CD4+, CD8+, or CD8+CD57+ T cells (not recorded which) from PBMCs. This TCR derives from a human donor with aplastic anemia. The chain is built from TRBV29-1 and TRBJ2-5; D remains unclear. Here the CDR3 reads CSVDTTHPPETQYF. The DNA for the CDR3 is TGCAGCGTTGATACGACTCATCCTCCAGAGACCCAGTACTTC.